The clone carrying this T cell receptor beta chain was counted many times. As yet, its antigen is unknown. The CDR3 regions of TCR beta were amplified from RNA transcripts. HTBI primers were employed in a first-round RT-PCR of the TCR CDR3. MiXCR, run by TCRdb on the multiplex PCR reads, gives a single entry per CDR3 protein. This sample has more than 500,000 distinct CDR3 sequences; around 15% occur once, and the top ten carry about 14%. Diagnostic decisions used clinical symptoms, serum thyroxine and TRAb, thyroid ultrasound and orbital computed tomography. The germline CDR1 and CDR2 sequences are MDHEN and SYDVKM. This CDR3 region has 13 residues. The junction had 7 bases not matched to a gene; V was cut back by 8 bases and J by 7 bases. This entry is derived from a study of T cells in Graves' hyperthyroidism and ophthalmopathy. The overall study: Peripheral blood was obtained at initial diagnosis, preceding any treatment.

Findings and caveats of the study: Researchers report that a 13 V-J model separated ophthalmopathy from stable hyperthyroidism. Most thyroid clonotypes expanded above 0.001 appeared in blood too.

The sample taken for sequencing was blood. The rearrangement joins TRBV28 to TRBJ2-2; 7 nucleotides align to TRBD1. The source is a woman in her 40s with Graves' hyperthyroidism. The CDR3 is CASASGGYGELFF. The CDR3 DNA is TGTGCCAGCGCTTCAGGGGGATACGGGGAGCTGTTTTTT.